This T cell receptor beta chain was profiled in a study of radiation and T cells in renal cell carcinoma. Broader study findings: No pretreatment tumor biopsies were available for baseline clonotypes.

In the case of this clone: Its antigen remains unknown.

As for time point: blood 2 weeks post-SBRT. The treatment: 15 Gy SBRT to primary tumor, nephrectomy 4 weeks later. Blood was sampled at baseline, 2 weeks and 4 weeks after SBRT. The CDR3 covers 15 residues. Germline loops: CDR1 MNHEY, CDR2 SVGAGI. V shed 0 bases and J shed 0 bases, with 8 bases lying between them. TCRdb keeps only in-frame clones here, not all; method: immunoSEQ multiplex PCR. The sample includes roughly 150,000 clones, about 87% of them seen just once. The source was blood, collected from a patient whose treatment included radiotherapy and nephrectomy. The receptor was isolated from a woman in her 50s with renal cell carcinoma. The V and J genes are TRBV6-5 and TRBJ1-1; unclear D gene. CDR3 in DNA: TGTGCCAGCAGTTACTCGAACCGCTTGAACACTGAAGCTTTCTTT. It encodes CASSYSNRLNTEAFF.